Sequencing of this TCR beta chain was carried out in a study of CD8+ T cells in alopecia areata (dated 2018 in TCRdb). Regarding the research as a whole: The treated patients, all with moderate-to-severe alopecia areata, were enrolled in an open-label pilot trial of oral tofacitinib given at 5 to 10 mg twice daily. Tofacitinib was given for 6 to 18 months, followed by 6 months of follow-up off drug to assess delayed response and recurrence. The SALT score, which quantifies the percentage of affected scalp surface area, was used to measure disease severity in treated patients. In both human patients and the C3H/HeJ mouse model, the study applied high-throughput TCRbeta sequencing to look at T cell clonal expansion in alopecia areata. In humans, TCRbeta sequencing was performed on scalp tissue and on sorted CD4+ and CD8+ peripheral blood T cells from healthy controls and from patients with patchy or totalis/universalis alopecia areata. Tofacitinib-treated patients had biopsies at baseline and at 4 and 24 weeks of treatment, with a later scalp biopsy in several patients. Clonality in the scalp was compared among normal scalp (n=4), patchy alopecia areata scalp (n=8), and alopecia totalis/universalis scalp (n=8). The RNA source kit depended on sample type: the PAXgene miRNA kit for fixed scalp, the miRNeasy kit for PBMCs, and the RNeasy kit for mouse skin. TCRbeta CDR3 regions were amplified by immunoSEQ multiplex PCR with 35 Vbeta forward and 13 Jbeta reverse primers.

Explained via the paper, the time point label denotes: less than five weeks on oral tofacitinib. This specimen's treatment or condition label, per the study, means: oral pan-JAK inhibitor, 5-10 mg twice daily. Lesional scalp punch biopsies and peripheral blood were obtained from alopecia areata patients. PBMCs were separated by density centrifugation and stained for CD3, CD4 and CD8, after which CD4+ and CD8+ T cells were sorted on a FACSAria. Looking up the germline V gene yields CDR1 SGDLS and CDR2 YYNGEE. From cysteine to phenylalanine, the CDR3 is 14 amino acids long. Of all the DNA, just the CDR3 is kept, 42 bases in frame from base 1. Relative to germline, V is missing 4 bases and J is missing 1 base, with 4 bases of the junction outside any gene match. The method was the immunoSEQ multiplex PCR assay. RNA was extracted from all samples and reverse transcribed into cDNA as template for TCR sequencing. SuperScript III was used to make first-strand cDNA, primed with a 2:1 mix of oligo-dT and random hexamers. A synthetic immune receptor repertoire was used to gauge amplification bias, and whatever bias remained was removed computationally. In the original analysis: After raw reads were preprocessed to remove errors, the CDR3 was defined following IMGT conventions as running from the conserved cysteine to phenylalanine. To get clonality, Shannon entropy was normalized by log2 of the number of productive unique TCRs and the result was subtracted from 1. Scalp TCRbeta sequences were cross-referenced with sorted blood CD4 and CD8 repertoires so that the CD4 or CD8 identity of scalp clones could be inferred. TCRdb obtained this table from immuneACCESS and retained in-frame rearrangements with V and J assigned. These tables miss some clones; where compared with another copy, unresolved V genes account for less than half of the shortfall, and the remainder is unexplained. Clone size and V and J calls were adopted from that table, with D and trimming inferred from the DNA. This sample lists 140,000 to 150,000 clones; 45% to 60% were detected once. About 15% of the sample goes to the ten largest clones.

As concerns this clone: Which antigen it targets is not known. Base qualities are not recorded, but no much larger clone differs from it by a single base.

Beyond this particular receptor, the publication reports: During tofacitinib treatment, many expanded lesional clones remained in scalp and blood, and this persistence may partly explain relapse after treatment is stopped. Shared TCR sequences between patients were less evident than in mice, which may be partly attributable to HLA diversity in the patient population. Lesional scalp, especially in alopecia totalis/universalis, showed higher clonality and more expanded CD8+ clones than normal scalp, suggesting antigenic drive. Because the treated cohort was small and included a single nonresponder, larger studies are needed to assess links between baseline CD8+ expansion and response. Scalp TCR repertoire analysis is complicated because resident alphabeta T cells in normal human skin are also sequenced, whereas mouse skin is dominated by gammadelta T cells. Tofacitinib significantly decreased scalp clonality and the number of expanded CD8+ clones among the top 100 scalp clones.

The input for sequencing was CD8+ T cells sorted from blood, taken at week 4, from a patient treated with tofacitinib. The chain employs TRBV9 and TRBJ1-1; 7 bases in the middle match TRBD1. The TCR originated in a human donor with alopecia areata. The DNA sequence is TGTGCCAGCAGCCCGCGGACAGGGAACACTGAAGCTTTCTTT. This codes for CASSPRTGNTEAFF.